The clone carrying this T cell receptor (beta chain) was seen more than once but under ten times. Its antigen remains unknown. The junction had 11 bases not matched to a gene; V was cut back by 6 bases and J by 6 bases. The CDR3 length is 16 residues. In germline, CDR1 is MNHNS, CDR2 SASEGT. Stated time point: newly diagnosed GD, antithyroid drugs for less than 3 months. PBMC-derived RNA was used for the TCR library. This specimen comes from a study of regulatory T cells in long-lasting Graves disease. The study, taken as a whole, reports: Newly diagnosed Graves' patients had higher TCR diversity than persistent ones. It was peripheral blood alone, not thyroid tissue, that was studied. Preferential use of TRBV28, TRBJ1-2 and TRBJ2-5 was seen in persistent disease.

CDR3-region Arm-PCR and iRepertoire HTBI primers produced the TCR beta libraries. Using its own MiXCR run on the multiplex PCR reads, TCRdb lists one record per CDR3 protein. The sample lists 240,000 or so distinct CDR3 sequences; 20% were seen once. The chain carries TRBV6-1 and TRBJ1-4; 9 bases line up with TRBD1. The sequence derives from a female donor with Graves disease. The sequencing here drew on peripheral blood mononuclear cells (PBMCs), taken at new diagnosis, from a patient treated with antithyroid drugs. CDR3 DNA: TGTGCCAGCAGGATGGGTCCGACAGGGGGATATGAAAAACTGTTTTTT. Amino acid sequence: CASRMGPTGGYEKLFF.